This is a list of T cell receptor beta chains from one sample in a study of T cells after yellow fever vaccination. TCRdb re-derived calls from the 5' RACE reads in MiXCR, one entry per CDR3 protein. Found here are hundreds of thousands of distinct CDR3 sequences, 9% to 15% of them singletons; the top ten hold about 15%. The sample was PBMCs, taken on the day of the yellow fever booster vaccination. Receptors originate from a man aged 30 to 39 who received the YFV17D yellow fever vaccine. The CDR3 runs from the conserved cysteine through the conserved F or W. The order of the fields is D gene, J gene, V gene, clone size, CDR3 DNA, CDR3 protein. A D gene is named only where the DNA matches it firmly. The listing skips clone size in some rows; elsewhere it reads once, few, many or a size class.

d_call: -
j_call: TRBJ2-3
v_call: TRBV5-1
clone_size: -
cdr3_nt: TGCGCCAGCAGCTATATCGACAGAGATACGCAGTATTTT
cdr3_aa: CASSYIDRDTQYF

d_call: -
j_call: TRBJ2-2
v_call: TRBV21-1
clone_size: -
cdr3_nt: TGTGCCAGCAAGAGGGGCGGCACCGGGGAGCTGTTTTTT
cdr3_aa: CASKRGGTGELFF

d_call: TRBD2
j_call: TRBJ2-5
v_call: TRBV9
clone_size: -
cdr3_nt: TGTGCCAGCAGCGAGGCCGCAACTAGCGGAGGGCGAGAGACCCAGTACTTC
cdr3_aa: CASSEAATSGGRETQYF

d_call: -
j_call: TRBJ2-3
v_call: TRBV5-1
clone_size: -
cdr3_nt: TGCGCCAGCAGCTTGGATGGGGAACGCACAGATACGCAGTATTTT
cdr3_aa: CASSLDGERTDTQYF

d_call: -
j_call: TRBJ1-2
v_call: TRBV20-1
clone_size: few
cdr3_nt: TGCAGTGCTAGAGATAGGGGGGGCGCTCACTATGGCTACACCTTC
cdr3_aa: CSARDRGGAHYGYTF

d_call: -
j_call: TRBJ1-2
v_call: TRBV13
clone_size: -
cdr3_nt: TGTGCCAGCAGCTTAGGGGCAGGGAAGGCCGACCAATATGGCTACACCTTC
cdr3_aa: CASSLGAGKADQYGYTF

d_call: TRBD2
j_call: TRBJ2-2
v_call: TRBV6-5
clone_size: few
cdr3_nt: TGTGCCAGCAGTTACTCGACGACTCGGGGGGCCGGGGAGCTGTTTTTT
cdr3_aa: CASSYSTTRGAGELFF

d_call: -
j_call: TRBJ2-1
v_call: TRBV7-9
clone_size: -
cdr3_nt: TGTGCCAGCAGCTTAGCCACCGCCCCCTATGAGCAGTTCTTC
cdr3_aa: CASSLATAPYEQFF

d_call: -
j_call: TRBJ2-2
v_call: TRBV28
clone_size: few
cdr3_nt: TGTGCCAGCAGTGCCGGGACACTACTTTTCGGGGAGCTGTTTTTT
cdr3_aa: CASSAGTLLFGELFF

d_call: TRBD1
j_call: TRBJ1-1
v_call: TRBV29-1
clone_size: many
cdr3_nt: TGCAGCGTTGAAAAGGGACAGGCGAACACTGAAGCTTTCTTT
cdr3_aa: CSVEKGQANTEAFF

d_call: -
j_call: TRBJ2-1
v_call: TRBV30
clone_size: -
cdr3_nt: TGTGCCTGGAACGTAGTGTCCCATGAGCAGTTCTTC
cdr3_aa: CAWNVVSHEQFF

d_call: TRBD2
j_call: TRBJ2-5
v_call: TRBV28
clone_size: few
cdr3_nt: TGTGCCAGCAGTTCCCCCCAGGGGGGAGCGGGAGGGTCCTGGGGTCAAGAGACCCAGTACTTC
cdr3_aa: CASSSPQGGAGGSWGQETQYF

d_call: -
j_call: TRBJ2-7
v_call: TRBV3-1
clone_size: few
cdr3_nt: TGTGCCAGCAGCCATCCAGGGGGGTCCTACGAGCAGTACTTC
cdr3_aa: CASSHPGGSYEQYF

d_call: TRBD1
j_call: TRBJ1-1
v_call: TRBV27
clone_size: -
cdr3_nt: TGTGCCAGCAGTTTGGGACAGCACACTGAAGCTTTCTTT
cdr3_aa: CASSLGQHTEAFF

d_call: -
j_call: TRBJ1-6
v_call: TRBV5-6
clone_size: -
cdr3_nt: TGTGCCAGCAGCGGACACTCCTATAATTCACCCCTCCACTTT
cdr3_aa: CASSGHSYNSPLHF

d_call: -
j_call: TRBJ1-1
v_call: TRBV5-1
clone_size: few
cdr3_nt: TGCGCCAGCGGAGCGAGACCCGGGGCCCCGAACACTGAAGCTTTCTTT
cdr3_aa: CASGARPGAPNTEAFF

d_call: TRBD2
j_call: TRBJ2-1
v_call: TRBV7-2
clone_size: -
cdr3_nt: TGTGCCAGCAGAAGGCGGGGAGGGGATGAGCAGTTCTTC
cdr3_aa: CASRRRGGDEQFF

d_call: TRBD1
j_call: TRBJ2-1
v_call: TRBV3-1
clone_size: -
cdr3_nt: TGTGCCACCTCCCAAGCCCGGTTTACAGGGGGACCCAATGAGCAGTTCTTC
cdr3_aa: CATSQARFTGGPNEQFF

d_call: -
j_call: TRBJ2-7
v_call: TRBV27
clone_size: few
cdr3_nt: TGTGCCACAACACCGGGGGCCTCCTACGAGCAGTACTTC
cdr3_aa: CATTPGASYEQYF

d_call: -
j_call: TRBJ2-6
v_call: TRBV5-1
clone_size: -
cdr3_nt: TGCGCCAGCAGCTTGGCCGGGTCGTCGGGGGCCAACGTCCTGACTTTC
cdr3_aa: CASSLAGSSGANVLTF

d_call: -
j_call: TRBJ2-7
v_call: TRBV7-2
clone_size: -
cdr3_nt: TGTGCCAGCAGCCCCCGGACGGAGGGTGCTTCCTACGAGCAGTACTTC
cdr3_aa: CASSPRTEGASYEQYF

d_call: TRBD1
j_call: TRBJ2-2
v_call: TRBV9
clone_size: few
cdr3_nt: TGTGCCAGCAGCTTATGGACAGGTAGCACCGGGGAGCTGTTTTTT
cdr3_aa: CASSLWTGSTGELFF

d_call: -
j_call: TRBJ2-7
v_call: TRBV5-1
clone_size: few
cdr3_nt: TGCGCCAGCGGCGGGGCGTTCGACGAGCAGTACTTC
cdr3_aa: CASGGAFDEQYF

d_call: -
j_call: TRBJ1-2
v_call: TRBV19
clone_size: -
cdr3_nt: TGTGCCAGCCAAATTATGGGCGACTATGGCTACACCTTC
cdr3_aa: CASQIMGDYGYTF

d_call: -
j_call: TRBJ2-7
v_call: TRBV7-2
clone_size: many
cdr3_nt: TGTGCCAGCAGCTCCTCCAGGGTGGAGCAGTACTTC
cdr3_aa: CASSSSRVEQYF

d_call: -
j_call: TRBJ2-2
v_call: TRBV15
clone_size: few
cdr3_nt: TGTGCCACCAGCAGCCGGGTAAAGGCCGGGGAGCTGTTTTTT
cdr3_aa: CATSSRVKAGELFF

d_call: -
j_call: TRBJ2-7
v_call: TRBV3-1
clone_size: few
cdr3_nt: TGTGCCAGCAGCAAAGGGCCAGCGCGTACCTACGAGCAGTACTTC
cdr3_aa: CASSKGPARTYEQYF

d_call: -
j_call: TRBJ1-1
v_call: TRBV3-1
clone_size: -
cdr3_nt: TGTGCCAGCAGCCAAGCGGTCGGTCAGAACACTGAAGCTTTCTTT
cdr3_aa: CASSQAVGQNTEAFF

d_call: -
j_call: TRBJ2-1
v_call: TRBV7-2
clone_size: few
cdr3_nt: TGTGCCAGCAGCCACGGACAATGGGAGCAGTTCTTC
cdr3_aa: CASSHGQWEQFF